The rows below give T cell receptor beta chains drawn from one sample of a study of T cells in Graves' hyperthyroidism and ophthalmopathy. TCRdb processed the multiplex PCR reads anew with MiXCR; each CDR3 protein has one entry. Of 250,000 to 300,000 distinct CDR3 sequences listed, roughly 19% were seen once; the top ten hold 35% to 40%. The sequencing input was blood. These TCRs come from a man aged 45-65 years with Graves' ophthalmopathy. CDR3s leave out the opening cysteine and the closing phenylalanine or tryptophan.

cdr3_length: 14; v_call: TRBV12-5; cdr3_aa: ASGLSRLAGVNEQF
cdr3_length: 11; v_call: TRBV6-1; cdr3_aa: ASRGEGNGEQF
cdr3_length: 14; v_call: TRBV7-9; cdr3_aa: ASSLKGTGANYGYT
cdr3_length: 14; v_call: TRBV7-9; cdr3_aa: ASSAKLAGGDYEQY
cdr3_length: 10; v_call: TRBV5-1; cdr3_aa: ASSLGQNEQY
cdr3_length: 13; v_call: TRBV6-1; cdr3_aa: ASSEDRRDGSPLH
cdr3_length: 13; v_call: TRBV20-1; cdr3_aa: SAIRGNGAVQPQH
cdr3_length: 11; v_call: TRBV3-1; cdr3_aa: ASSQGPEVGYT
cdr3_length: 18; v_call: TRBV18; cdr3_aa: ASSLTTGAKELAGKETQY
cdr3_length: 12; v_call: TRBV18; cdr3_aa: ASSPVGGPYGYT
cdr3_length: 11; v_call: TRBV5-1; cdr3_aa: ASRLQENNEQF
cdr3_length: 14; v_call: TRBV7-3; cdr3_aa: ASSLIGGRGSETQY
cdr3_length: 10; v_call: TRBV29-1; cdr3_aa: SVAIGSNEQF